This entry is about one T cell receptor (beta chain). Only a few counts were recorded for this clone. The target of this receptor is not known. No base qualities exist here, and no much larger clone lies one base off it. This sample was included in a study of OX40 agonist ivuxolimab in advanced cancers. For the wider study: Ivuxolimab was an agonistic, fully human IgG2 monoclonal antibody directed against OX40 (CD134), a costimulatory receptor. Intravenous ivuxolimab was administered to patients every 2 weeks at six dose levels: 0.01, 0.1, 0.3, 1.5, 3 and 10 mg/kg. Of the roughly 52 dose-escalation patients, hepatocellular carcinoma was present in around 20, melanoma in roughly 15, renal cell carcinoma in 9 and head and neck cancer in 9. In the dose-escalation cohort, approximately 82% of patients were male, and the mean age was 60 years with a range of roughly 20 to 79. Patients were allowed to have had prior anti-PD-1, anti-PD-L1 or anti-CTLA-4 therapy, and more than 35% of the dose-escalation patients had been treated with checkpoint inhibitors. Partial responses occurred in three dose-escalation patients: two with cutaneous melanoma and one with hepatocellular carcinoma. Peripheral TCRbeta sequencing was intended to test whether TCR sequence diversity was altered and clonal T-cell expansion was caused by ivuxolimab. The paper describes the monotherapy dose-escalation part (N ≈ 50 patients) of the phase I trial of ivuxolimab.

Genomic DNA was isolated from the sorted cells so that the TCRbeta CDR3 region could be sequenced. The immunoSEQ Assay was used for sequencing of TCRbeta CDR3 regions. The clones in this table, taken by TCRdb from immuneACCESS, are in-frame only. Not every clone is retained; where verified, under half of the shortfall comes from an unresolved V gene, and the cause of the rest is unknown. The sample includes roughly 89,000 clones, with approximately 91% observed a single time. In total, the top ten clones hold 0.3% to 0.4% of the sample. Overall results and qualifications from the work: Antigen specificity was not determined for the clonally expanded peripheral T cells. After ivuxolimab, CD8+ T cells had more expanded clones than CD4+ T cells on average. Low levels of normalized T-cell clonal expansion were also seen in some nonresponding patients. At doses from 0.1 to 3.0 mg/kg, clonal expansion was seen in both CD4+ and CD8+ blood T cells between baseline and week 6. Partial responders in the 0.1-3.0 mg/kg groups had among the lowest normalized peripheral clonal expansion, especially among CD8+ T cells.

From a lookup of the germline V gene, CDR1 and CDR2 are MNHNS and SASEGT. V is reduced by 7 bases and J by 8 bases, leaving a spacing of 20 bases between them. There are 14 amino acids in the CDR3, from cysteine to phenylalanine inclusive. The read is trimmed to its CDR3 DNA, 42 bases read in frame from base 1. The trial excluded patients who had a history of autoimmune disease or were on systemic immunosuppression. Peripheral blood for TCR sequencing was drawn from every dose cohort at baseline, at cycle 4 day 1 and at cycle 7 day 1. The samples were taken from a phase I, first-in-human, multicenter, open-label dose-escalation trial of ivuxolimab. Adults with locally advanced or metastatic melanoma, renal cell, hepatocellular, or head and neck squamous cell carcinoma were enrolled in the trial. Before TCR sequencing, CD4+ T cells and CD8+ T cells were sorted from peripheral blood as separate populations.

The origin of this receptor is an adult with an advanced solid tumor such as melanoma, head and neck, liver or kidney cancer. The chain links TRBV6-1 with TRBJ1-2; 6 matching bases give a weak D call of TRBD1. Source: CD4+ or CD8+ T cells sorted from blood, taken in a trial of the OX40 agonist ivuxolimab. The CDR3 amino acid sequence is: CASTRGARVWGYTF. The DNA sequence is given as TGTGCCAGCACTCGGGGGGCCCGTGTCTGGGGCTACACCTTC.